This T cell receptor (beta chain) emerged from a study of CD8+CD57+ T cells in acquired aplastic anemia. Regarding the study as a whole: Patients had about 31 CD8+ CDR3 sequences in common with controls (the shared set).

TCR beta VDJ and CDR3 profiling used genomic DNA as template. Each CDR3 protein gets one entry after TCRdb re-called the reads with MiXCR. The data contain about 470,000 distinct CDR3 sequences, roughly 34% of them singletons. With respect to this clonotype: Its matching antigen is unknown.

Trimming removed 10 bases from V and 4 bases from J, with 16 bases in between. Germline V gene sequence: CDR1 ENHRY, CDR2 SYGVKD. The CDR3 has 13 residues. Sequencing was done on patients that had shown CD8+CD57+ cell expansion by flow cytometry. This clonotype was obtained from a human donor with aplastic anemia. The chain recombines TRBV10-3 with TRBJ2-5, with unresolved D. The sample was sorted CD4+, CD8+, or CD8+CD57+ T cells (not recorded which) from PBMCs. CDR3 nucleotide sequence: TGTGCCACAGGACCCCCCCCGGCAGAGACCCAGTACTTC. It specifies CATGPPPAETQYF.